Below, 25 T cell receptor beta chains from the same sample are listed, as sequenced in a study of T-cell reconstitution after alpha-beta-depleted transplantation in children. As it was prepared, the TCRbeta library received unique molecular identifiers. TCRdb used MiXCR to reprocess the PCR reads, holding one entry per CDR3 protein. The data contain 200,000 or so distinct CDR3 sequences, roughly 9.1% of them singletons. The source was PBMCs, mostly from graft donor cells, collected 360 days after TCRalphabeta/CD19-depleted stem cell transplant. The receptors come from a male patient aged 2-15 years who had a stem cell transplant for acute myeloid leukemia, so the T cells may come from the graft donor.

This clonotype was detected many times. The chain combines TRBV4-3 with TRBJ2-2; 7 bases map to TRBD2. The V gene's germline CDR1 is LGHNA and CDR2 YSLEER. This CDR3 is 14 amino acids long. J was trimmed by 7 bases and V by 3 bases; bases with no gene match: 5. For the CDR3, the DNA is TGCGCCAGCAGCCAGGGACTACAAAACGGGGAGCTGTTTTTT. It is translated as CASSQGLQNGELFF.

This clonotype was seen more than once but under ten times. The chain combines TRBV5-1 with TRBJ2-4, with D uncertain. Germline V gene data show CDR1 as SGHRS and CDR2 as YFSETQ. The CDR3 runs to 13 residues. Trimming shortened V by 0 bases and J by 4 bases, and 5 bases separated the two germline ends. CDR3 loop: CASSLEPKNIQYF. Here the CDR3 DNA reads TGCGCCAGCAGCTTGGAGCCGAAAAACATTCAGTACTTC.

This clonotype was observed a handful of times. J is TRBJ2-5 and V is TRBV5-1; D ambiguous. Germline V gene data show CDR1 as SGHRS and CDR2 as YFSETQ. The ends were cut back, 4 bases at V and 5 bases at J, with 9 bases in the middle. The CDR3 extends over 12 amino acids. The CDR3 coding sequence is TGCGCCAGCAGCGTCGAGTATGAGACCCAGTACTTC. Protein: CASSVEYETQYF.

At least ten counts were recorded for this clonotype. This chain connects TRBV12-3 or TRBV12-4 to TRBJ2-2; D unclear. Trimming shortened V by 2 bases and J by 7 bases, and 8 bases separated the two germline ends. The CDR3 loop spans 13 amino acids. The CDR3 DNA reads TGTGCCAGCAGTTTACAGCGAGGCGGGGAGCTGTTTTTT. This encodes CASSLQRGGELFF.

This chain links TRBV12-3 or TRBV12-4 with TRBJ2-3; D might be TRBD2 (5 bases). V dropped 5 bases and J dropped 0 bases, with 18 bases sitting between them. This CDR3 spans 17 amino acids. The CDR3 bases are TGTGCCAGCAGTGGATCCTATCAGCGGCCTAGCACAGATACGCAGTATTTT. Translating gives CASSGSYQRPSTDTQYF.

The V gene is TRBV20-1, the J gene TRBJ2-5; 9 positions agree with TRBD2. Germline CDR1 is DFQATT and CDR2 is SNEGSKA (reference sequence). The trim removed 4 bases at V and 8 bases at J, leaving 14 bases unmatched. The CDR3 has 15 residues. CDR3 region: CSAIERGAARGTQYF. CDR3 DNA sequence: TGCAGTGCTATAGAGCGGGGGGCCGCGCGGGGAACCCAGTACTTC.

In this sample, this clonotype turned up a few times. CDR3: CASSSPGVEKLFF. As DNA, the CDR3 is TGTGCCAGCAGCTCGCCAGGGGTTGAAAAACTGTTTTTT. This rearrangement joins TRBV16 to TRBJ1-4; D may be TRBD1 (6 bases). Between the trimmed V and J ends, which lost 5 bases and 7 bases, there was a span of 11 bases. The CDR3 contains 13 residues. Germline CDR1 reads KGHSY; CDR2 reads FQNENV.

The rearrangement uses TRBV5-1 and TRBJ2-1; no definite D call. This CDR3 has 15 amino acids. CDR1 SGHRS and CDR2 YFSETQ come from the germline V gene. V lost 4 bases to trimming and J lost 0 bases, with 11 bases between them. This CDR3 is CASSVPTGSYNEQFF. The CDR3 DNA follows: TGCGCCAGCAGCGTACCCACGGGCTCCTACAATGAGCAGTTCTTC.

This clonotype was observed many times. The V gene is TRBV12-3 or TRBV12-4, the J gene TRBJ2-5, with unresolved D. The length of the CDR3 is 12 residues. Between the trimmed V and J ends, which lost 3 bases and 7 bases, there was a span of 9 bases. For the CDR3, the DNA is TGTGCCAGCAGTTTGACGGAAGGGACCCAGTACTTC. Translated, it gives CASSLTEGTQYF.

The chain combines TRBV11-2 with TRBJ2-7; D not certain. In germline, CDR1 is SGHAT, CDR2 FQNNGV. The CDR3 length is 14 residues. V lost 5 bases and J 0 bases, leaving 11 bases between the germline ends. DNA of the CDR3: TGTGCCAGCAGCCTTCAGTACCTCTCCTACGAGCAGTACTTC. Translating gives CASSLQYLSYEQYF.

The sample holds a few counts of this clonotype. The rearrangement uses TRBV28 and TRBJ2-7, with 9 bases lining up with TRBD1. This CDR3 is 19 amino acids long. Losses at the gene ends were 3 bases for V and 1 base for J; bases not matched to a gene: 16. Per germline, CDR1 MDHEN and CDR2 SYDVKM. Here the CDR3 DNA reads TGTGCCAGCAGTTTTGGGACAGGGACGTCGGGCTATAGGTCCTACGAGCAGTACGTC. Its protein product is CASSFGTGTSGYRSYEQYV.

This clonotype was observed many times. The chain combines TRBV3-1 with TRBJ2-3; 8 bases fit TRBD2. Trimming cost V 0 bases and J 2 bases; bases outside gene matches: 7. There are 17 residues in the CDR3. Germline CDR1 reads LGHDT; CDR2 reads YNNKEL (reference sequence). The CDR3 protein is CASSQDLTSGFTDTQYF. The CDR3, as DNA: TGTGCCAGCAGCCAAGATTTAACTAGCGGCTTCACAGATACGCAGTATTTT.

This clonotype was observed at least ten times. The chain couples TRBV20-1 to TRBJ2-1; the D gene is possibly TRBD2 (5 bases). The CDR3 contains 14 residues. Trimming stripped 6 bases from V and 2 bases from J, with 14 bases between. Germline V gene sequence: CDR1 DFQATT, CDR2 SNEGSKA (reference sequence). CDR3 region: CSAQPGLAYNEQFF. The CDR3 DNA sequence: TGCAGTGCCCAACCCGGACTGGCCTACAATGAGCAGTTCTTC.

This clonotype was detected many times. The CDR3 DNA is TGTGCCAGCAGCTTACGTAGGACAGGGTTTAATTCACCCCTCCACTTT. Translating it yields CASSLRRTGFNSPLHF. The chain carries TRBV7-3 and TRBJ1-6, with 8 positions matching TRBD1. The CDR3 extends over 16 amino acids. The junction had 6 bases not matched to a gene; V was cut back by 2 bases and J by 6 bases. Germline CDR1 SGHTA, CDR2 FQGTGA.

In this sample, this clonotype turned up many times. The J gene is TRBJ2-1, the V gene TRBV2, with 10 bases lining up with TRBD2. The CDR3 length is 14 residues. Unmatched junction bases numbered 8, after V lost 8 bases and J lost 7 bases. The V gene's germline CDR1 is SNHLY and CDR2 FYNNEI. DNA for the CDR3: TGTGCCAGCTTAAGCGGGAGGGCCAAGAATGAGCAGTTCTTC. Its protein is CASLSGRAKNEQFF.

In this sample, this clonotype turned up many times. A junction boundary mismatches the germline segment, possibly from a read error. As DNA, the CDR3 is TGTGCTAGCAGCTTAGGCAGGAGCCTCTACAATGAGCAGTTCTTC. Amino acid sequence: CASSLGRSLYNEQFF. The V and J genes are TRBV7-7 and TRBJ2-1; D is ambiguous. The germline V gene has CDR1 SSHAT and CDR2 FNYEAQ (reference sequence). The CDR3 totals 15 residues.

In DNA, the CDR3 is TGTGCCACCAGTGAGAACCCGGGACTAGCGGGAGCAGGCCTTTACAATGAGCAGTTCTTC. It encodes CATSENPGLAGAGLYNEQFF. The chain joins TRBV24-1 to TRBJ2-1, with 14 nucleotides matching TRBD2. The CDR3 has 20 residues. Germline lookup yields CDR1 KGHDR and CDR2 SFDVKD. The ends lost 4 bases at V and 4 bases at J; junction bases unmatched: 14.

This clonotype came up a few times. This chain uses TRBV28 with TRBJ1-2; D unresolved. In germline, CDR1 is MDHEN, CDR2 SYDVKM. The CDR3 loop spans 13 amino acids. Trimming shortened V by 3 bases and J by 1 base, and 6 bases separated the two germline ends. CDR3 amino acids: CASSLERNYGYTF. In nucleotides, the CDR3 is TGTGCCAGCAGTTTGGAACGTAACTATGGCTACACCTTC.

The chain links TRBV27 to TRBJ1-2; D uncertain. Germline CDR1 reads MNHEY; CDR2 reads SMNVEV (reference sequence). This CDR3 contains 15 residues. Between the trimmed V and J ends, which lost 5 bases and 0 bases, there was a span of 13 bases. This CDR3 reads CASSASPVPNYGYTF. CDR3 DNA: TGTGCCAGCAGTGCATCTCCGGTGCCTAACTATGGCTACACCTTC.

This clonotype was detected ten times or more. The chain joins TRBV4-1 to TRBJ2-7, with D perhaps matching TRBD1 or TRBD2 (5 bases each). CDR1 is MGHRA, CDR2 YSYEKL, per germline. The CDR3 spans 15 residues. V was pared by 1 base and J by 5 bases, with 15 bases between. CDR3 coding DNA: TGCGCCAGCAGCCAAGTTTCTGGGGGATCCAACGAGCAGTACTTC. It translates to CASSQVSGGSNEQYF.

This clonotype turned up a few times. V is TRBV9 and J is TRBJ2-3, with 10 positions matching TRBD2. V was clipped by 4 bases and J by 1 base; unmatched bases: 6. Germline CDR1 is SGDLS and CDR2 is YYNGEE. This CDR3 region has 16 residues. This CDR3 is CASSYTLAGGTDTQYF. The CDR3 DNA sequence: TGTGCCAGCAGCTATACCCTAGCGGGGGGCACAGATACGCAGTATTTT.

This clonotype was detected only a few times. The chain couples TRBV7-2 to TRBJ2-5, with 12 nucleotides matching TRBD2. After removal of 5 bases from V and 9 bases from J, the junction contained 4 bases not matched to a gene. The CDR3 sequence is 13 residues long. Germline V gene data show CDR1 as SGHTA and CDR2 as FQGNSA. The CDR3 sequence is CASSGLAGGAQYF. The CDR3 region has the DNA TGTGCCAGCAGCGGGCTAGCGGGAGGGGCCCAGTACTTC. Complete variable domain (other parts from reference TRBV7-2 and TRBJ2-5): GAGVSQSPSNKVTEKGKDVELRCDPISGHTALYWYRQSLGQGLEFLIYFQGNSAPDKSGLPSDRFSAERTGGSVSTLTIQRTQQEDSAVYLCASSGLAGGAQYFGPGTRLLVL.

This clonotype has just a few counts. The rearrangement links TRBV2 to TRBJ1-5, with D possibly matching TRBD1 (5 bases). The CDR3 consists of 12 residues. Looked up from germline, CDR1 is SNHLY and CDR2 is FYNNEI. Trimming left V 5 bases short and J 10 bases short, with 12 bases between. DNA of the CDR3: TGTGCCAGCAGTCCGCGCAGGGCCCCCCAGCATTTT. This gives the protein CASSPRRAPQHF.

The chain employs TRBV7-3 and TRBJ2-7, with 11 bases that match TRBD1. The CDR3 contains 16 residues. Germline V gives CDR1 SGHTA, CDR2 FQGTGA. J gave up 2 bases and V 3 bases, and 6 bases lay outside the gene matches. CDR3 region: CASSLRDRGETYEQYV. As DNA, the CDR3 is TGTGCCAGCAGCTTGCGGGACAGGGGGGAAACCTACGAGCAGTACGTC.

This chain uses TRBV7-9 with TRBJ2-3; weak D call: TRBD2 (5 bases). V was cut by 5 bases and J by 0 bases, with 9 bases left in between. Germline V CDR1 and CDR2: SEHNR, FQNEAQ (reference sequence). The CDR3 spans 14 residues. This chain's CDR3 is CASSPSLSTDTQYF. The DNA of the CDR3 is TGTGCCAGCAGCCCTAGCCTTAGCACAGATACGCAGTATTTT.